Below, one T cell receptor (beta chain) is given with its context. The antigen is not known. This record belongs to a study of T-cell reconstitution after alpha-beta-depleted transplantation in children. Construction of the TCRbeta library involved unique molecular identifiers. TCRdb independently ran MiXCR on the PCR reads; one entry per CDR3 protein. The profile shows more than 200,000 distinct CDR3 sequences, around 25% of them singletons. Germline values: CDR1 SGHTS, CDR2 YDEGEE. V lost 4 bases, J lost 0 bases, and 12 bases lay in between. This CDR3 comprises 15 residues. Study-wide points: T-cell numbers and diversity one year post-transplant derived largely from freshly generated T cells. It was surviving recipient T cells and thymic progenitors that gave some patients high TCRbeta diversity at day 60.

The rearrangement uses TRBV5-8 and TRBJ2-3, with a tentative D call TRBD2 (5 bases). This sequence originates from a female patient aged 2-15 years who had a stem cell transplant for congenital amegakaryocytic thrombocytopenia, so the T cells may come from the graft donor. The sequencing here drew on PBMCs, mostly from graft donor cells, taken 360 days after TCRalphabeta/CD19-depleted stem cell transplant. CDR3 protein: CASSPEGPSTDTQYF. In DNA, the CDR3 is TGTGCCAGCAGCCCCGAGGGCCCGAGCACAGATACGCAGTATTTT.